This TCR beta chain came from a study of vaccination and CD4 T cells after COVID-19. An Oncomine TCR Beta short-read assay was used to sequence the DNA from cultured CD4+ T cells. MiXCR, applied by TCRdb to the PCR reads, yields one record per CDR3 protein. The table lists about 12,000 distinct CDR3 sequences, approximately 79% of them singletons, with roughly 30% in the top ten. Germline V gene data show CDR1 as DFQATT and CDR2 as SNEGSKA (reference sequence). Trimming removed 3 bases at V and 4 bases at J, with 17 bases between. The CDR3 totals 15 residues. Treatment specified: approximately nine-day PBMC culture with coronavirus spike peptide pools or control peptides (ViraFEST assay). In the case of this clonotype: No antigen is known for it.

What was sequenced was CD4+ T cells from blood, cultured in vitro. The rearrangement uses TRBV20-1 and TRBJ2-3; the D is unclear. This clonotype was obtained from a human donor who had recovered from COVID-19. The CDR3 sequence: CSASITRQGSDTQYF. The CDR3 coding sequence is TGCAGTGCTAGTATAACGCGACAAGGGTCAGATACGCAGTATTTT.